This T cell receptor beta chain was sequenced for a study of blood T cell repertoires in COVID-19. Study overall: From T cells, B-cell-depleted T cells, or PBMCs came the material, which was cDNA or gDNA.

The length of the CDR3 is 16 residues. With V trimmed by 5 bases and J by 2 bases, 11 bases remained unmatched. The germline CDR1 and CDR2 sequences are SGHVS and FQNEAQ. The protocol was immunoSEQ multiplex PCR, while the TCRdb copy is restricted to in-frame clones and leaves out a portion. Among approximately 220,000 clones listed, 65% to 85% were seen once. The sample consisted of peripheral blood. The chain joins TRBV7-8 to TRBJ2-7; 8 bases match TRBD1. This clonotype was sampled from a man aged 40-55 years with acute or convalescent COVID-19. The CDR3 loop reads CASSVTWTGTPYEQYF. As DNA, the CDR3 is TGTGCCAGCAGCGTAACTTGGACAGGGACTCCCTACGAGCAGTACTTC.